One sample yielded the 11 T cell receptor beta chains listed below, sequenced in a study of Graves' ophthalmopathy and Graves' hyperthyroidism. RNA served as the template for amplifying TCR beta CDR3 regions. First-round RT-PCR relied on HTBI primers, and a second-round multiplex PCR came next. TCRdb reprocessed the multiplex PCR reads via MiXCR and lists one record per CDR3 protein. This sample carries about 600,000 distinct CDR3 sequences, 35% to 40% of them seen once, and the ten largest clones take about 4%. Sequenced: peripheral blood or thyroid tissue (not recorded which). The receptor source for this set is an adult man with Graves' hyperthyroidism.

This clonotype was picked up many times. Here the CDR3 DNA reads TGTGCTAGTGGTGGCGGTCTTGGACAGAATGGCTACACCTTC. Protein product: CASGGGLGQNGYTF. The chain couples TRBV12-5 to TRBJ1-2; the D gene is possibly TRBD1 (6 bases). Germline V gene lookup returns CDR1 LGHNT and CDR2 FRNRAP. This CDR3 spans 14 amino acids. Trimming removed 5 bases from V and 6 bases from J, with 16 bases in between.

This chain connects TRBV12-3 or TRBV12-4 to TRBJ2-7; a weak D match, TRBD1 (7 bases). Trimming took off 8 bases at V and 5 bases at J, with 22 bases between the two ends. The CDR3 sequence is 15 residues long. The CDR3 protein is CASSQGTTGRNEQYF. CDR3 bases: TGTGCCAGCTCACAGGGGACAACGGGGAGGAACGAGCAGTACTTC.

Remarks on this clonotype: It may be a read error: a sequence one base away is much more abundant. The chain uses TRBV5-8 and TRBJ2-5; TRBD1 or TRBD2 may be the D gene (5 bases each). The germline gives CDR1 SGHTS, CDR2 YDEGEE. The CDR3 is 15 residues long. V gave up 0 bases and J gave up 4 bases, with 13 bases separating them. The CDR3 sequence is CASSLGQLGTETQYF. CDR3 DNA sequence: TGTGCCAGCAGCTTGGGTCAGCTGGGGACAGAGACCCAGTACTTC.

This clonotype has more than one count but fewer than ten. A much more abundant neighbour one base away suggests this may be a read error. The chain recombines TRBV7-2 with TRBJ1-2, with TRBD1 matching over 8 bases. Germline V CDR1 and CDR2: SGHTA, FQGNSA. The ends lost 5 bases at V and 8 bases at J; junction bases unmatched: 1. The CDR3 covers 11 residues. DNA of the CDR3: TGTGCCAGCAGCGACAGGGGAGGCTACACCTTC. Protein sequence: CASSDRGGYTF.

The chain carries TRBV7-9 and TRBJ1-6; D gene unclear. This CDR3 comprises 15 residues. The germline CDR1 and CDR2 sequences are SEHNR and FQNEAQ (reference sequence). The V end was cut by 2 bases, the J end by 4 bases, with 9 bases between. The CDR3, as DNA: TGTGCCAGCAGCTTATGGTTGGCGTATAATTCACCCCTCCACTTT. Translated: CASSLWLAYNSPLHF.

This clonotype was detected once. A read error is possible here, since a much larger clone lies one base away. J is TRBJ2-7 and V is TRBV7-2; D is ambiguous. Per the germline V gene, CDR1 is SGHTA and CDR2 is FQGNSA. With 4 bases removed from V and 0 bases from J, the gap between germline ends came to 10 bases. The CDR3 contains 14 residues. The CDR3 DNA reads TGTGCCAGCAGCTCACAACTGCACTCCTACGAGCAGTACTTC. It yields the protein CASSSQLHSYEQYF.

Remarks on this clonotype: The conserved final phenylalanine or tryptophan is absent from the CDR3, which likely points to a read error. The limits of the CDR3 on the DNA are not certain, so only TCRdb's listed CDR3 is given. V usage is TRBV24-1 and J usage is TRBJ2-5; the table's D call of TRBD2 was not tested on the DNA. Germline V gene data show CDR1 as KGHDR and CDR2 as SFDVKD. Ends included, the CDR3 has 11 residues. The CDR3 loop is CATSDPGTSYT.

Only a few counts were recorded for this clonotype. The genes are TRBV7-3 and TRBJ1-5; D is unclear. The CDR3 consists of 16 residues. CDR1 SGHTA and CDR2 FQGTGA come from the germline V gene. V lost 5 bases and J lost 4, with 18 bases in between. The CDR3 sequence is CASSQEPLPGNQPQHF. DNA of the CDR3: TGTGCCAGCAGCCAAGAGCCGTTGCCGGGTAATCAGCCCCAGCATTTT.

About this clonotype: A much larger clone differs from this one at a single base, so this may be a read error. The chain uses TRBV7-3 and TRBJ1-1; 7 positions agree with TRBD1. The germline gives CDR1 SGHTA, CDR2 FQGTGA. The CDR3 is made up of 14 amino acids. Trimming at V came to 5 bases and at J to 6 bases, leaving 9 bases not matched to a gene. In DNA, the CDR3 is TGTGCCAGCAGCCCGGAACAGGGGTGGCCTGAAGCTTTCTTT. This codes for CASSPEQGWPEAFF.

In regard to this clonotype: A single base separates this from a much larger clone, so it may be a read error. The rearrangement uses TRBV6-5 and TRBJ2-5; a possible D gene is TRBD1 (6 bases). V shed 4 bases and J shed 7 bases, with 19 bases lying between them. This CDR3 comprises 15 residues. Germline values: CDR1 MNHEY, CDR2 SVGAGI. CDR3 DNA sequence: TGTGCCAGCAGTTGTACCGGACAGTCTGTTAGGACCCAGTACTTC. Its protein is CASSCTGQSVRTQYF.

This clonotype has ten or more counts. The chain uses TRBV10-3 and TRBJ1-2; the match to TRBD1 covers 7 bases. The CDR3 has 16 residues. V lost 4 bases to trimming and J lost 3 bases; unmatched junction nucleotides: 11. CDR1 is ENHRY and CDR2 is SYGVKD in the germline V gene. CDR3 in amino acids: CAISVAGQRGDYGYTF. The CDR3 region has the DNA TGTGCCATCAGTGTAGCGGGACAGCGGGGGGACTATGGCTACACCTTC.